This is a list of T cell receptor beta chains from one sample in a study of control samples from healthy donors and cancer patients. Profiling relied on immunoSEQ multiplex PCR, and the TCRdb table lists in-frame clones only, not all of them. The data show 75,000 to 90,000 clones, with approximately 89% seen just once and approximately 7.2% held by the top ten. The sample consisted of blood. The receptors were sampled from a man aged 50 to 59 in good health. The CDR3 runs from the conserved cysteine through the conserved F or W. Each record gives: CDR3 protein, CDR3 DNA, clone size, J gene, V gene, D gene. The D gene is left open where the match is weak. Size is stated for part of the rows, as once, few or many counts, or as a class when the clone is expanded.

CDR3: CASSDAGGAEGNTIYF; DNA: TGTGCCAGCAGCGATGCAGGGGGCGCTGAAGGAAACACCATATATTTT; size: -; J: TRBJ1-3; V: TRBV5-4; D: TRBD1
CDR3: CASSLNGPGANVLTF; DNA: TGTGCCAGCAGCTTGAACGGGCCTGGGGCCAACGTCCTGACTTTC; size: many; J: TRBJ2-6; V: TRBV5-6; D: -
CDR3: CASFRDSLYEQYF; DNA: TGTGCCAGCTTTAGAGATAGCCTGTACGAGCAGTACTTC; size: -; J: TRBJ2-7; V: TRBV2; D: -
CDR3: CASSPFGQGSGELFF; DNA: TGCGCCAGCAGCCCTTTTGGACAGGGCTCGGGGGAGCTGTTTTTT; size: -; J: TRBJ2-2; V: TRBV5-1; D: TRBD1
CDR3: CASSLLVYQPQHF; DNA: TGTGCCAGCAGTTTGCTGGTATATCAGCCCCAGCATTTT; size: -; J: TRBJ1-5; V: TRBV12-3/TRBV12-4; D: -
CDR3: CASSHYRKGMVWETQYF; DNA: TGTGCCAGCAGCCATTATAGAAAGGGGATGGTTTGGGAGACCCAGTACTTC; size: -; J: TRBJ2-5; V: TRBV3-1/TRBV3-2; D: -
CDR3: CASSPGNSPLHF; DNA: TGTGCCAGCTCTCCAGGGAATTCACCCCTCCACTTT; size: -; J: TRBJ1-6; V: TRBV2; D: -
CDR3: CASSYAYEQYF; DNA: TGTGCCAGCAGTTACGCCTACGAGCAGTACTTC; size: -; J: TRBJ2-7; V: TRBV6-2/TRBV6-3; D: -
CDR3: CASSKAFGSPLHF; DNA: TGTGCCAGCAGCAAAGCTTTTGGATCACCCCTCCACTTT; size: -; J: TRBJ1-6; V: TRBV21-1; D: -
CDR3: CAISGGQGSTIYF; DNA: TGTGCCATCAGTGGAGGACAGGGGAGCACCATATATTTT; size: -; J: TRBJ1-3; V: TRBV10-3; D: TRBD1
CDR3: CASSQEAGGPSDTQYF; DNA: TGCGCCAGCAGCCAAGAGGCGGGGGGGCCATCAGATACGCAGTATTTT; size: -; J: TRBJ2-3; V: TRBV4-3; D: TRBD2